The rows below give T cell receptor beta chains drawn from one sample of a study of T cell responses to AZD1222 COVID-19 vaccine. Method: immunoSEQ multiplex PCR; TCRdb's copy keeps in-frame clones and lacks some. Of some 130,000 clones in the sample, under 90% were seen once. The specimen comprised peripheral blood, sampled on day 0 of AZD1222 vaccination. Receptor source: an adult in good health. Both conserved end residues are trimmed from each CDR3.

v_gene,CDR3aa
TRBV10-3,ASGGGEGGYT
TRBV5-5,ASSLYTASRNQPQH
TRBV5-4,ASTGGTGTGELF
TRBV7-8,ASSLDGRLGRNYGYT
TRBV6-1,ASTERGQGDGYT
TRBV5-1,ASSDPTATNEKLF
TRBV4-2,ASSQDRRETGELF
TRBV13,ASSTNRLDTEAF
TRBV13,ASSLGLATGELF
TRBV4-2,ASSRPFGGHT
TRBV7-9,ASSRDRGDEQY
TRBV25-1,ASIYKGGENQPQH
TRBV7-3,ASSFLQGTGVYGYT